Below are 8 T cell receptor beta chains sequenced from a single sample in a study of memory CD4+ T cells and cytomegalovirus serostatus. Repertoires were generated with immunoSEQ multiplex PCR, while TCRdb's copy carries only in-frame clones and drops some. This table has fewer than 40,000 clones, roughly 80% appearing once. The sort gate was single viable CD3+CD4+CD8-CD45RO+ cells for memory CD4+ T cells. Material for sequencing was memory CD4+ T cells from blood. Receptors were obtained from an adult in good health and CMV-seronegative.

This chain uses TRBV7-2 with TRBJ1-3; D possibly corresponds to TRBD1 (5 bases). This CDR3 is 14 amino acids long. Trimming pared 2 bases from V and 4 bases from J, leaving 9 bases between. Looked up from germline, CDR1 is SGHTA and CDR2 is FQGNSA. The CDR3 is CASSLLGAGNTIYF. The DNA for the CDR3 is TGTGCCAGCAGCTTACTAGGGGCAGGAAACACCATATATTTT.

The chain employs TRBV7-2 and TRBJ1-6, with D maybe TRBD1 (6 bases). Between the trimmed V and J ends, which lost 6 bases and 9 bases, there was a span of 15 bases. CDR1 is SGHTA, CDR2 FQGNSA, per germline. The CDR3 loop spans 14 amino acids. Here the CDR3 DNA reads TGTGCCAGCAGACAAGGGGGGGAGGGTTCACCCCTCCACTTT. Translation: CASRQGGEGSPLHF.

The rearrangement links TRBV9 to TRBJ2-3; 9 nucleotides agree with TRBD2. The V segment lost 0 bases and the J segment 2 bases; nucleotides outside the gene matches: 7. The CDR3 totals 17 residues. From germline, CDR1 is SGDLS and CDR2 YYNGEE. The CDR3 protein is CASSVGQAGGITDTQYF. CDR3 coding DNA: TGTGCCAGCAGCGTAGGTCAAGCGGGGGGTATCACAGATACGCAGTATTTT.

This clone showed up just a few times. The chain links TRBV5-1 to TRBJ1-2; no clear D. Trimming removed 0 bases from V and 4 bases from J, with 13 bases in between. This CDR3 has 15 amino acids. CDR1 and CDR2 (germline): SGHRS, YFSETQ. Here the CDR3 DNA reads TGCGCCAGCAGCTTGGAGGCAGAGGGCGGCTATGGCTACACCTTC. It specifies CASSLEAEGGYGYTF.

This chain links TRBV7-2 with TRBJ2-2; TRBD1 matches 10 bases. CDR3 size: 17 residues. V lost 5 bases, J lost 7 bases, and 13 bases stayed unmatched. Germline lookup yields CDR1 SGHTA and CDR2 FQGNSA. In nucleotides, the CDR3 is TGTGCCAGCAGCCCTCATGCGGGACAGGGGAGTTTCGGGGAGCTGTTTTTT. Translated: CASSPHAGQGSFGELFF.

The rearrangement joins TRBV7-6 to TRBJ1-1; 7 nucleotides line up with TRBD1. The germline gives CDR1 SGHVS, CDR2 FNYEAQ. This CDR3 is 14 amino acids long. V dropped 6 bases and J dropped 1; count of bases not matched to a gene: 5. The CDR3 sequence: CASRPGTANTEAFF. The CDR3 nucleotides are TGTGCCAGCAGGCCCGGGACAGCGAACACTGAAGCTTTCTTT.

The V call is TRBV6-1, the J call TRBJ1-2; the D is unclear. There are 13 residues in the CDR3. Looked up from germline, CDR1 is MNHNS and CDR2 is SASEGT. The ends were cut back, 4 bases at V and 3 bases at J, with 9 bases in the middle. The CDR3 is CASSGRRDYGYTF. The CDR3 coding sequence is TGTGCCAGCAGTGGACGAAGGGACTATGGCTACACCTTC.

The chain is built from TRBV7-6 and TRBJ2-5; D perhaps matches TRBD1 (6 bases). The V end lost 1 base, the J end lost 1 base, and 10 bases lay between the germline ends. The CDR3 is 15 residues long. Germline loops: CDR1 SGHVS, CDR2 FNYEAQ. The CDR3 here is CASSLERGGQETQYF. The CDR3 nucleotides read TGTGCCAGCAGCTTAGAGCGAGGGGGCCAAGAGACCCAGTACTTC.